The next 27 T cell receptor beta chains were all read from a single sample in a study of T cells in women clearing cervical HPV infection. The data were produced by immunoSEQ multiplex PCR, yet TCRdb's version contains in-frame clones alone and is incomplete. The sample table includes roughly 35,000 clones. Sequenced: blood buffy coat. All receptors derive from a woman aged 18-70 years with a cervical HPV16 infection that either progressed to CIN3+ or cleared (not recorded which).

Note on this clone: The read terminates 3 residues before the CDR3 end, so the remaining end is supplied by the germline J gene. The genes are TRBV16 and TRBJ2-7; weak D call: TRBD1 (5 bases). The CDR3 totals 12 residues. V lost 4 bases to trimming and J lost 4 bases, with 8 bases between them. Germline lookup yields CDR1 KGHSY and CDR2 FQNENV. The CDR3 protein is CASSPQGYEQYF. CDR3 DNA, as far as it was read: TGTGCCAGCAGCCCCCAGGGTTACGAG.

CDR3 DNA (partial): TGTGCCAGCAGGGAACTAGCGGGGGCCTACAATGAG. Translation: CASRELAGAYNE. The CDR3 reads in full as CASRELAGAYNEQFF. The chain combines TRBV2 with TRBJ2-1; 11 bases are shared with TRBD2. The DNA ends 3 residues before the CDR3 does, and the rest of the CDR3 is filled in from the germline J gene. This CDR3 region has 15 residues. Trimming removed 6 bases from V and 2 bases from J; junction bases left unmatched: 3. Germline CDR1 and CDR2: SNHLY and FYNNEI. The full variable domain, its missing parts supplied by reference TRBV2 and TRBJ2-1, is EPEVTQTPSHQVTQMGQEVILRCVPISNHLYFYWYRQILGQKVEFLVSFYNNEISEKSEIFDDQFSVERPDGSNFTLKIRSTKLEDSAMYFCASRELAGAYNEQFFGPGTRLTVL.

As concerns this clone: The read terminates 3 residues ahead of where the CDR3 ends, so the germline J gene completes it. The V gene is TRBV2, the J gene TRBJ1-1, with D unresolved. The CDR3 consists of 13 residues. Trimming removed 8 bases at V and 0 bases at J, with 10 bases between. Germline assignment: CDR1 SNHLY and CDR2 FYNNEI. The CDR3 DNA, read in part, is TGTGCCAGCTTCAGAGTCGTGAACACTGAA. Residues: CASFRVVNTE. The whole CDR3 protein reads CASFRVVNTEAFF.

To note about this clone: The CDR3 end is not reached by the read, which stops 3 residues before it; the germline J gene fills it in. The V call is TRBV7-7, the J call TRBJ2-5; 7 nucleotides agree with TRBD2. This CDR3 region has 13 residues. Per the germline V gene, CDR1 is SSHAT and CDR2 is FNYEAQ (reference sequence). V shed 4 bases and J 5 bases; nucleotides not matched to a gene: 4. Incomplete CDR3 DNA: TGTGCCAGCAGCTCGATGGGGGGGGAGACC. Protein: CASSSMGGET. The entire CDR3 protein is CASSSMGGETQYF.

Turning to this clone: The CDR3 is cut off 3 residues early in the read; its end comes from the germline J gene. This rearrangement joins TRBV2 to TRBJ2-3; the D is unclear. This CDR3 is built from 14 residues. Germline assignment: CDR1 SNHLY and CDR2 FYNNEI. The CDR3 spells CASSDPRYQETQYF. The sequenced CDR3 bases are TGTGCCAGCAGTGACCCGAGGTACCAAGAGACG.

This clone is classed as medium-sized by frequency. With the read ending 3 residues before the CDR3 end, the germline J gene is used to fill in that end. The V gene is TRBV29-1, the J gene TRBJ2-5; D perhaps matches TRBD1 (5 bases). Germline CDR1 reads SQVTM; CDR2 reads ANQGSEA. Trimming left V 2 bases short and J 7 bases short, with 14 bases between. The CDR3 is 13 amino acids. The CDR3 sequence is CSVEFQGKGTQYF. The part of the CDR3 DNA that was read is TGCAGCGTTGAATTTCAGGGCAAGGGGACC.

CDR3 DNA, as far as it was read: TGTGCCAGCAGCCGAAGGAGGGGTGAGACT. Protein sequence: CASSRRRGET. The CDR3 reads in full as CASSRRRGETQYF. The chain links TRBV11-2 to TRBJ2-4; possibly TRBD2 for D (6 bases). The read stops 3 residues short of the end of the CDR3; the missing end is completed from the germline J gene. CDR1 is SGHAT and CDR2 is FQNNGV in the germline V gene. The CDR3 is 13 residues long.

Comments on this clone: Other DNA sequences in the same sample also yield this CDR3. The CDR3 sequence: CASSPPSGFSGNTIYF. The sequenced part of the CDR3 DNA is TGTGCCAGCTCACCACCTTCGGGGTTCTCTGGAAACACC. V is TRBV18 and J is TRBJ1-3, with D uncertain. The read terminates 3 residues ahead of where the CDR3 ends, so the germline J gene completes it. V lost 0 bases, J lost 0 bases, and 9 bases lay in between. The germline gives CDR1 KGHSH, CDR2 LQKENI. The CDR3 has 16 residues.

Note on this clone: The read terminates 3 residues ahead of where the CDR3 ends, so the germline J gene completes it. The J gene is TRBJ1-4, the V gene TRBV19; D is perhaps TRBD1 (6 bases). Germline CDR1 and CDR2: LNHDA and SQIVND (reference sequence). The CDR3 totals 15 residues. The chain's CDR3 is CASSLGQTVNSPLFF. CDR3 bases read: TGTGCCAGTAGTCTAGGACAGACGGTTAATTCACCA.

With regard to this clone: The read gets to within 3 residues of the CDR3 end, and the germline J gene fills in the rest. The rearrangement uses TRBV2 and TRBJ2-3; TRBD1 matches 8 bases. This CDR3 has 15 residues. Per germline, CDR1 SNHLY and CDR2 FYNNEI. Incomplete CDR3 DNA: TGTGCCAGCAGTGATGCCGGACAGGGCTTGGAGACG. Its protein product is CASSDAGQGLET. The CDR3, in full, reads CASSDAGQGLETQYF. The full variable domain, its missing parts supplied by reference TRBV2 and TRBJ2-3, is EPEVTQTPSHQVTQMGQEVILRCVPISNHLYFYWYRQILGQKVEFLVSFYNNEISEKSEIFDDQFSVERPDGSNFTLKIRSTKLEDSAMYFCASSDAGQGLETQYFGPGTRLTVL.

As for this clone: The read halts 3 residues ahead of the CDR3 end, with the missing end drawn from the germline J gene. V is TRBV23-1 and J is TRBJ1-1; D is possibly TRBD1 (6 bases). TRBV23-1 is recorded as an ORF, its role being uncertain. V was trimmed by 3 bases and J by 3 bases, leaving 26 bases between them. CDR3 length: 19 residues. The chain's CDR3 is CASSHLPHRDPLKDTEAFF. Incomplete CDR3 DNA: TGCGCCAGCAGTCATCTACCTCACAGGGACCCACTGAAGGACACTGAA.

A note on this clone: The CDR3 end is not reached by the read, which stops 3 residues before it; the germline J gene fills it in. The chain joins TRBV20-1 to TRBJ1-1; 11 bases fit TRBD1. CDR3 length equals 14 residues. Germline V gene lookup returns CDR1 DFQATT and CDR2 SNEGSKA (reference sequence). This CDR3 is CSGSLDRGLTGAFF. Incomplete CDR3 DNA: TGCAGTGGGTCCTTGGACAGGGGGCTGACGGGG.

Note on this clone: The sequenced fragment ends 3 residues before the CDR3 boundary, so the rest is inferred from the germline J gene. V gene TRBV19 combines with J gene TRBJ1-1, with D possibly matching TRBD1 (6 bases). The length of the CDR3 is 16 residues. The V gene lost 6 bases and the J gene lost 1 base, with 18 bases spanning the gap. The V gene's germline CDR1 is LNHDA and CDR2 SQIVND (reference sequence). CDR3 in amino acids: CASSVYLTGKNTEAFF. The sequenced CDR3 bases are TGTGCCAGTAGCGTATATCTCACAGGGAAGAACACTGAA.

A word on this clone: The read is 3 residues too short to cover the CDR3 end, so that end is filled in from the germline J gene. V usage is TRBV6-2 or TRBV6-3 and J usage is TRBJ1-5, with a tentative D call TRBD1 (6 bases). The CDR3 is made up of 16 amino acids. Germline CDR1 and CDR2: MNHEY and SVGEGT. With 0 bases removed from V and 3 bases from J, the gap between germline ends came to 12 bases. The covered CDR3 bases are TGTGCCAGCAGTTACTCGACAGGCTGGACCAATCAGCCC. Its translation is CASSYSTGWTNQP. The whole CDR3 region reads CASSYSTGWTNQPQHF.

Comments on this clone: Coverage ceases 3 residues before the CDR3 finishes, and the germline J gene fills in the end. This chain uses TRBV11-2 with TRBJ2-1; perhaps TRBD1 as D (5 bases). Germline assignment: CDR1 SGHAT and CDR2 FQNNGV. This CDR3 spans 14 amino acids. With 8 bases removed from V and 0 bases from J, the gap between germline ends came to 11 bases. CDR3 DNA, as far as it was read: TGTGCCAGCTACAGGAGCCCCTCCTACAATGAG. It is translated as CASYRSPSYNE. The entire CDR3 is CASYRSPSYNEQFF.

Concerning this clone: The read terminates 3 residues ahead of where the CDR3 ends, so the germline J gene completes it. Other DNA sequences of this sample code for an identical CDR3. V and J are TRBV7-8 and TRBJ1-6; possible D gene TRBD1, 6 bases. Deletions cut 4 bases from V and 4 bases from J, with 14 bases between. CDR1 is SGHVS and CDR2 is FQNEAQ in the germline V gene. The CDR3 totals 16 residues. The sequenced part of the CDR3 DNA is TGTGCCAGCAGCTCACAGGGAGCGAAGTATAATTCACCC. This translates into CASSSQGAKYNSP. The complete CDR3 sequence is CASSSQGAKYNSPLHF. Based on the CDR3 plus reference TRBV7-8 and TRBJ1-6, the full variable domain is GAGVSQSPRYKVAKRGQDVALRCDPISGHVSLFWYQQALGQGPEFLTYFQNEAQLDKSGLPSDRFFAERPEGSVSTLKIQRTQQEDSAVYLCASSSQGAKYNSPLHFGNGTRLTVT.

A note on this clone: Read sequence stops 3 residues before the CDR3 end, and the germline J gene provides the missing end. V is TRBV18 and J is TRBJ2-2; 7 nucleotides agree with TRBD1. This CDR3 has 15 amino acids. V shed 2 bases, J shed 1 base, and the junction held 1 base outside the gene matches. CDR1 and CDR2 from the germline V gene are KGHSH and LQKENI. The sequenced CDR3 bases are TGTGCCAGCTCACCATGGACAGGGAACACCGGGGAG. It is translated as CASSPWTGNTGE. The entire CDR3 protein reads CASSPWTGNTGELFF. The complete variable domain, with remaining parts taken from reference TRBV18 and TRBJ2-2, reads NAGVMQNPRHLVRRRGQEARLRCSPMKGHSHVYWYRQLPEEGLKFMVYLQKENIIDESGMPKERFSAEFPKEGPSILRIQQVVRGDSAAYFCASSPWTGNTGELFFGEGSRLTVL.

Comments on this clone: Germline is not matched at one junction end, which may reflect a read error. The observed sequence ends 3 residues before the CDR3 terminus, with the missing tail filled in from the germline J gene. Other DNA sequences from this sample encode an identical CDR3 as well. The chain combines TRBV2 with TRBJ1-3, with D possibly being TRBD1 (5 bases). The germline V gene encodes CDR1 SNHLY and CDR2 FYNNEI. The CDR3 extends over 15 amino acids. The part of the CDR3 DNA that was read is TGTGCCAGCAGCCCCGACAGTTCGCCTGGAAACACA. Residues: CASSPDSSPGNT. The entire CDR3 protein reads CASSPDSSPGNTIYF.

On this clone itself: The read gets to within 3 residues of the CDR3 end, and the germline J gene fills in the rest. The V call is TRBV18, the J call TRBJ2-3, with D possibly matching TRBD1 (5 bases). Germline assignment: CDR1 KGHSH and CDR2 LQKENI. The CDR3 runs to 12 residues. The part of the CDR3 DNA that was read is TGTGCCAGCTCAGAGACAGAAGAGACG. Its translation is CASSETEET. The full-length CDR3 reads as CASSETEETQYF.

On this clone: The sequenced fragment ends 3 residues before the CDR3 boundary, so the rest is inferred from the germline J gene. This chain links TRBV7-9 with TRBJ2-2; tentatively, D is TRBD1 (6 bases). The CDR3 extends over 14 amino acids. Germline CDR1 is SEHNR and CDR2 is FQNEAQ (reference sequence). The CDR3: CASSLGGGGEKLFF. The CDR3 bases that were read are TGTGCCAGCAGCTTAGGAGGGGGTGGTGAAAAG.

The DNA read from the CDR3 is TGCAGTGCACTCCGTCCACTAGCGATAGAGACC. Translated: CSALRPLAIET. In full, the CDR3 reads CSALRPLAIETQYF. The chain links TRBV20-1 to TRBJ2-5; the match to TRBD2 covers 7 bases. The CDR3 is cut off 3 residues early in the read; its end comes from the germline J gene. CDR1 and CDR2 (germline): DFQATT, SNEGSKA (reference sequence). J lost 4 bases, V lost 6 bases, and 11 bases had no gene match. This CDR3 spans 14 amino acids.

As regards this clone: The read falls 3 residues short of the CDR3 end, and the missing part is taken from the germline J gene. The chain recombines TRBV16 with TRBJ2-3; no definite D call. This CDR3 is built from 14 residues. The V end lost 0 bases, the J end lost 3 bases, and 7 bases lay between the germline ends. Germline loops: CDR1 KGHSY, CDR2 FQNENV. Partial CDR3 DNA: TGTGCCAGCAGCCAATCGCGCCGAACAGATACG. Protein: CASSQSRRTDT. The entire CDR3 sequence reads CASSQSRRTDTQYF.

In terms of frequency, this clone is medium-sized. The CDR3 end is not reached by the read, which stops 3 residues before it; the germline J gene fills it in. The J gene is TRBJ2-3, the V gene TRBV18; D is ambiguous. Germline CDR1 and CDR2: KGHSH and LQKENI. Trimming shortened V by 4 bases and J by 0 bases, and 8 bases separated the two germline ends. The CDR3 runs 14 residues. The CDR3 reads CASSLLTSTDTQYF. The CDR3 bases that were read are TGTGCCAGCTCACTTCTGACTAGCACAGATACG. Full variable domain (rest looked up from reference TRBV18 and TRBJ2-3): NAGVMQNPRHLVRRRGQEARLRCSPMKGHSHVYWYRQLPEEGLKFMVYLQKENIIDESGMPKERFSAEFPKEGPSILRIQQVVRGDSAAYFCASSLLTSTDTQYFGPGTRLTVL.

With regard to this clone: The missing CDR3 end, 3 residues past where the read stops, is filled in from the germline J gene. The chain has TRBV6-2 or TRBV6-3 and TRBJ2-7; D may be TRBD2 (5 bases). Germline values: CDR1 MNHEY, CDR2 SVGEGT. The length of the CDR3 is 15 residues. Trimming took 2 bases from V and 6 from J, leaving 17 bases between them. The CDR3 is CASSYGLVLESEQYF. CDR3 DNA (partial): TGTGCCAGCAGTTACGGACTCGTACTGGAAAGCGAG.

As concerns this clone: The read terminates 3 residues ahead of where the CDR3 ends, so the germline J gene completes it. The chain couples TRBV5-1 to TRBJ1-4; D perhaps matches TRBD1 (5 bases). The CDR3 totals 14 residues. Deletions cut 2 bases from V and 5 bases from J, with 10 bases between. CDR1 SGHRS and CDR2 YFSETQ come from the germline V gene. Incomplete CDR3 DNA: TGCGCCAGCAGCTTTGACAGCGAAAATGAAAAA. Translating gives CASSFDSENEK. The full CDR3 is CASSFDSENEKLFF.

As to this clone: The read terminates 3 residues ahead of where the CDR3 ends, so the germline J gene completes it. The gene calls are TRBV5-1 and TRBJ1-4; TRBD1 might be the D (6 bases). V gave up 4 bases and J gave up 4 bases, with 14 bases separating them. Germline V CDR1 and CDR2: SGHRS, YFSETQ. This CDR3 has 15 residues. CDR3 DNA (partial): TGCGCCAGCAGCGGGCTGGGGGCTGGTAATGAAAAA. It codes for CASSGLGAGNEK. The CDR3 in its entirety is CASSGLGAGNEKLFF.

On this clone: Read data end 3 residues before the CDR3 end; the end is taken from the germline J gene. The chain is built from TRBV18 and TRBJ2-7; D might be TRBD2 (5 bases). Germline values: CDR1 KGHSH, CDR2 LQKENI. V lost 3 bases and J 6 bases, leaving 24 bases between the germline ends. This CDR3 contains 17 residues. The chain's CDR3 is CASSPRLGSGSPGEQYF. The DNA read from the CDR3 is TGTGCCAGCTCACCCCGATTGGGGAGCGGTTCCCCGGGCGAG.